This is a list of T cell receptor beta chains from one sample in a study of shared clonotypes between healthy human individuals. TCRdb's copy holds only in-frame clones and misses some; the assay was immunoSEQ multiplex PCR. Found here are 450,000 to 500,000 clones, 76% of them singletons; the top ten hold over 10%. The sequencing input was PBMCs. Every receptor here comes from a woman aged 35 to 49 in good health. Some clones in this sample may be carry-over from other donors' samples. Each CDR3 is given with its conserved first and last residue. A D gene is named only where the DNA matches it firmly. Not every row has a clone size; where given, it reads once, few, many or a size class.

j_call: TRBJ2-3
clone_size: NA
d_call: NA
v_call: TRBV2
cdr3_nt: TGTGCCAGCAGTGACCAACTCAGGGTTACGCAGTATTTT
cdr3_aa: CASSDQLRVTQYF

j_call: TRBJ1-2
clone_size: NA
d_call: NA
v_call: TRBV6-6
cdr3_nt: TGTGCCAGCAGTTACTCGGTCGACTATGGCTACACCTTC
cdr3_aa: CASSYSVDYGYTF

j_call: TRBJ1-3
clone_size: NA
d_call: NA
v_call: TRBV6-5
cdr3_nt: TGTGCCAGCAGCGCCTCTGGGACGGCTGGAAACACCATATATTTT
cdr3_aa: CASSASGTAGNTIYF

j_call: TRBJ1-2
clone_size: many
d_call: NA
v_call: TRBV30
cdr3_nt: TGTGCCTGGAGCGCGGGGGCGAACTATGGCTACACCTTC
cdr3_aa: CAWSAGANYGYTF

j_call: TRBJ2-5
clone_size: NA
d_call: NA
v_call: TRBV10-2
cdr3_nt: TGCGCCAGCGCACGACGTCGAGCAGAGACCCAGTACTTC
cdr3_aa: CASARRRAETQYF

j_call: TRBJ1-4
clone_size: NA
d_call: TRBD1
v_call: TRBV6-1
cdr3_nt: TGTGCCAGCAGTGCCGAAGCCCACAGGGGGCCTTTTTTT
cdr3_aa: CASSAEAHRGPFF

j_call: TRBJ2-1
clone_size: NA
d_call: TRBD1
v_call: TRBV14
cdr3_nt: TGTGCCAGCAGCCAGGGACAGGGCTCCTACAATGAGCAGTTCTTC
cdr3_aa: CASSQGQGSYNEQFF

j_call: TRBJ1-2
clone_size: NA
d_call: TRBD1
v_call: TRBV27
cdr3_nt: TGTGCCAGCGGTAGACAGGGAAACGCCTATGGCTACACCTTC
cdr3_aa: CASGRQGNAYGYTF

j_call: TRBJ1-5
clone_size: few
d_call: TRBD1
v_call: TRBV19
cdr3_nt: TGTGCCAGTAGTGCCGACAGGGTGCAGCCCCAGCATTTT
cdr3_aa: CASSADRVQPQHF

j_call: TRBJ1-1
clone_size: NA
d_call: NA
v_call: TRBV29-1
cdr3_nt: TGCAGCGTTGGTTGGAGCACTGAAGCTTTCTTT
cdr3_aa: CSVGWSTEAFF

j_call: TRBJ2-3
clone_size: NA
d_call: NA
v_call: TRBV28
cdr3_nt: TGTGCCAGCAGTCCTCCGGGGGATAGTACGCAGTATTTT
cdr3_aa: CASSPPGDSTQYF

j_call: TRBJ1-1
clone_size: NA
d_call: NA
v_call: TRBV2
cdr3_nt: TGTGCCAGCAGTGTTGGACAGCCCTTTACCATGAACACTGAAGCTTTCTTT
cdr3_aa: CASSVGQPFTMNTEAFF

j_call: TRBJ1-2
clone_size: NA
d_call: NA
v_call: TRBV7-2
cdr3_nt: TGTGCCAGCAGCCGGACAGCTAACTATGGCTACACCTTC
cdr3_aa: CASSRTANYGYTF

j_call: TRBJ2-7
clone_size: once
d_call: NA
v_call: TRBV30
cdr3_nt: TGTGCCTGGAGTGTACGGGCAGCCTACGAGCAGTACTTC
cdr3_aa: CAWSVRAAYEQYF

j_call: TRBJ1-2
clone_size: NA
d_call: NA
v_call: TRBV2
cdr3_nt: TGTGCCAGCCGGACTAACTATGGCTACACCTTC
cdr3_aa: CASRTNYGYTF

j_call: TRBJ2-2
clone_size: few
d_call: TRBD2
v_call: TRBV10-2
cdr3_nt: TGCGCCAGCAGTGCGGCGGGAGGGCCTAATGGGGAGCTGTTTTTT
cdr3_aa: CASSAAGGPNGELFF

j_call: TRBJ2-5
clone_size: NA
d_call: TRBD2
v_call: TRBV7-2
cdr3_nt: TGTGCCAGCAGCTCAAGGCGGGAGAGCGAGACCCAGTACTTC
cdr3_aa: CASSSRRESETQYF

j_call: TRBJ1-1
clone_size: few
d_call: NA
v_call: TRBV29-1
cdr3_nt: TGCAGCGTTTACGAACAGGGGAACACTGAAGCTTTCTTT
cdr3_aa: CSVYEQGNTEAFF

j_call: TRBJ2-7
clone_size: NA
d_call: TRBD2
v_call: TRBV5-4
cdr3_nt: TGTGCCAGCAGCTTGGGTAGACTAGCGGATAGCTACGAGCAGTACTTC
cdr3_aa: CASSLGRLADSYEQYF

j_call: TRBJ2-7
clone_size: once
d_call: TRBD2
v_call: TRBV4-1
cdr3_nt: TGCGCCAGCAGCCCGCCGGGGGGGGACGGGGAGCAGTACTTC
cdr3_aa: CASSPPGGDGEQYF

j_call: TRBJ2-1
clone_size: NA
d_call: TRBD2
v_call: TRBV10-3
cdr3_nt: TGTGCCATCAGGATCACTAGCGGGAGGTTCGATGAGCAGTTCTTC
cdr3_aa: CAIRITSGRFDEQFF

j_call: TRBJ2-7
clone_size: once
d_call: NA
v_call: TRBV28
cdr3_nt: TGTGCCAGCAGACCGGCTCTAGGGGGCTCCTACGAGCAGTACTTC
cdr3_aa: CASRPALGGSYEQYF

j_call: TRBJ1-5
clone_size: NA
d_call: NA
v_call: TRBV30
cdr3_nt: TGTGCCTGGAGTGTACGCGGGGGACAGCCCCAGCATTTT
cdr3_aa: CAWSVRGGQPQHF

j_call: TRBJ1-1
clone_size: few
d_call: NA
v_call: TRBV2
cdr3_nt: TGTGCCAGCAGTGCAGGGACGAACACTGAAGCTTTCTTT
cdr3_aa: CASSAGTNTEAFF

j_call: TRBJ1-4
clone_size: NA
d_call: NA
v_call: TRBV29-1
cdr3_nt: TGCAGCGGCCTCACAGGGCCCGCTGAAAAACTGTTTTTT
cdr3_aa: CSGLTGPAEKLFF

j_call: TRBJ2-7
clone_size: few
d_call: TRBD1
v_call: TRBV18
cdr3_nt: TGTGCCAGCTCACCAAACCCCCCGAGGACAGGCGCCTACGAGCAGTACTTC
cdr3_aa: CASSPNPPRTGAYEQYF

j_call: TRBJ2-5
clone_size: NA
d_call: NA
v_call: TRBV28
cdr3_nt: TGTGCCAGCAGTTTCGGGGCGGTCGGAGAGACCCAGTACTTC
cdr3_aa: CASSFGAVGETQYF

j_call: TRBJ1-1
clone_size: NA
d_call: NA
v_call: TRBV28
cdr3_nt: TGTGCCAGCAGTTTAGTAGGGGCGGGAGGGACTGAAGCTTTCTTT
cdr3_aa: CASSLVGAGGTEAFF

j_call: TRBJ2-4
clone_size: NA
d_call: NA
v_call: TRBV11-3
cdr3_nt: TGTGCCAGCAGCTTAGTTCGCGGGATGGGCAAAAACATTCAGTACTTC
cdr3_aa: CASSLVRGMGKNIQYF

j_call: TRBJ1-5
clone_size: NA
d_call: NA
v_call: TRBV19
cdr3_nt: TGTGCCAGTAGTATGGAGGGAAATTATCACCAGCCCCAGCATTTT
cdr3_aa: CASSMEGNYHQPQHF

j_call: TRBJ2-3
clone_size: NA
d_call: TRBD2
v_call: TRBV30
cdr3_nt: TGTGCCTGGAAAGGGGATCTAGCGGAAGATACGCAGTATTTT
cdr3_aa: CAWKGDLAEDTQYF